These 2 T cell receptor beta chains share one sample of origin, sequenced in a study of blood T cells in healthy people across ages. Next came a second PCR, run for about 7 to 12 cycles, which used a sample-barcoded 5' primer along with a J-beta primer mix. MiXCR, applied by TCRdb to the 5' RACE reads, yields one record per CDR3 protein. The sample records about 780,000 distinct CDR3 sequences, under 30% being singletons. These same data were also listed under a study on T cells of mothers and their children.

The sequenced sample was blood. Source of these receptors: a boy between 10 and 17 years old in good health.

This clonotype has more than one count but fewer than ten. The V gene is TRBV9, the J gene TRBJ2-5; a weak D match, TRBD2 (6 bases). The J call is uncertain, as TRBJ2-1 better fits the DNA end. Germline CDR1 reads SGDLS; CDR2 reads YYNGEE. The CDR3 totals 17 residues. The CDR3 DNA reads TGTGCCAGCAGCGTAGGCGGTAGCGGATTTTCGTACAATGAGCAGTTCTTC. Residues: CASSVGGSGFSYNEQFF.

The chain couples TRBV28 to TRBJ1-3, with 8 nucleotides matching TRBD1. This CDR3 spans 15 amino acids. Looked up from germline, CDR1 is MDHEN and CDR2 is SYDVKM. With V trimmed by 1 base and J by 3 bases, 2 bases remained unmatched. The CDR3 reads CASSLSGTGGNTIYF. In nucleotides, the CDR3 is TGTGCCAGCAGTTTATCAGGGACAGGTGGAAACACCATATATTTT. Full variable domain (outside the CDR3, taken from reference TRBV28 and TRBJ1-3): DVKVTQSSRYLVKRTGEKVFLECVQDMDHENMFWYRQDPGLGLRLIYFSYDVKMKEKGDIPEGYSVSREKKERFSLILESASTNQTSMYLCASSLSGTGGNTIYFGEGSWLTVV.